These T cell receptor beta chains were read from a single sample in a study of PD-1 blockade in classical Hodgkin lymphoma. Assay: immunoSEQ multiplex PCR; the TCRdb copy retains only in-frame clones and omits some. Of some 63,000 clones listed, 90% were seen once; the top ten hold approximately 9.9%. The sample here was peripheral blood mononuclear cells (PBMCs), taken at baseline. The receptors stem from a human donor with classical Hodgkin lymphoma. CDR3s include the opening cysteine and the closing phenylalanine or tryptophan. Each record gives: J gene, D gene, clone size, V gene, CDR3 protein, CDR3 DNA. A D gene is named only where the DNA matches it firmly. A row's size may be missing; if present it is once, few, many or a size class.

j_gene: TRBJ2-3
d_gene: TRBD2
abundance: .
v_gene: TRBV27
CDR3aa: CASSKSSGVSTDTQYF
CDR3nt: TGTGCCAGCAGTAAATCTAGCGGAGTTAGCACAGATACGCAGTATTTT

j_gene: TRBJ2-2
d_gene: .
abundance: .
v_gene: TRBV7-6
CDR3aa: CASSLAGIGELFF
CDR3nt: TGTGCCAGCAGCTTAGCTGGGATCGGGGAGCTGTTTTTT

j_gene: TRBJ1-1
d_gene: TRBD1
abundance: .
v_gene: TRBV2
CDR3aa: CASSQGGRTEAFF
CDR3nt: TGTGCCAGCAGTCAAGGGGGCAGAACTGAAGCTTTCTTT

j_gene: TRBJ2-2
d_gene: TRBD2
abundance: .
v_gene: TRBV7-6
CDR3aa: CASSLASNLAGGSTTGELFF
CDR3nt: TGTGCCAGCAGCTTAGCGAGTAATCTAGCGGGAGGGTCGACCACCGGGGAGCTGTTTTTT

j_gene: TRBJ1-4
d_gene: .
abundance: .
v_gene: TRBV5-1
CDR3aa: CASSLEGGAGEKLFF
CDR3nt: TGCGCCAGCAGCTTGGAGGGGGGCGCAGGGGAAAAACTGTTTTTT

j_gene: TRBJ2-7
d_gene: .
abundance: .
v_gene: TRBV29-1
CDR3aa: CSVEGPYEQYF
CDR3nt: TGCAGCGTTGAAGGGCCCTACGAGCAGTACTTC

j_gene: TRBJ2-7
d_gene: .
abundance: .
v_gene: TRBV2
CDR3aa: CVVQDTIYEQYF
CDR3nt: TGTGTCGTACAGGATACCATCTACGAGCAGTACTTC

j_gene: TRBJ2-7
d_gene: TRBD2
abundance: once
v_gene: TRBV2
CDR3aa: CASSEQTSGSSEQYF
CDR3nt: TGTGCCAGCAGTGAACAGACTAGCGGGAGTTCCGAGCAGTACTTC

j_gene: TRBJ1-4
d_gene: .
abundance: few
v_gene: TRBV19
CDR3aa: CASSIDHRAYEKLFF
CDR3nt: TGTGCCAGTAGTATAGATCACCGGGCATATGAAAAACTGTTTTTT

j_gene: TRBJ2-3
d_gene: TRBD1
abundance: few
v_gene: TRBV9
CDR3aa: CASSVRQGWDTDTQYF
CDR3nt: TGTGCCAGCAGCGTGCGACAGGGGTGGGACACAGATACGCAGTATTTT

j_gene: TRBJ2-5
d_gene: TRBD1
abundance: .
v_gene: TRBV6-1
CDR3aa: CASIKGAEETQYF
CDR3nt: TGTGCCAGCATTAAGGGGGCTGAAGAGACCCAGTACTTC

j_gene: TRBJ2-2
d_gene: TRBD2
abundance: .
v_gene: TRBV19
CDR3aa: CASSGTSGVNTGELFF
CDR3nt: TGTGCCAGTAGTGGGACTAGCGGGGTGAACACCGGGGAGCTGTTTTTT

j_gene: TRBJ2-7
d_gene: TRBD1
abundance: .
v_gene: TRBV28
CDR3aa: CASRGQGRYEQYF
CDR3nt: TGTGCCAGCAGGGGACAGGGTAGGTACGAGCAGTACTTC

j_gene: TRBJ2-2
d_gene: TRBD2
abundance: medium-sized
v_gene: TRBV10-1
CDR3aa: CASSTSGKGTGELFF
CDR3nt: TGCGCCAGCAGTACTAGCGGGAAGGGCACCGGGGAGCTGTTTTTT

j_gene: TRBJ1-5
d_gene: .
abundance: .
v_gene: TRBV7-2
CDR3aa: CASSLPGIFNQPQHF
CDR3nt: TGTGCCAGCAGCTTACCAGGGATCTTTAATCAGCCCCAGCATTTT

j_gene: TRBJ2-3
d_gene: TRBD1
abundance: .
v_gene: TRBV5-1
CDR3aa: CASSFPGGDRDTQYF
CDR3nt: TGCGCCAGCAGCTTCCCAGGGGGAGATAGAGATACGCAGTATTTT

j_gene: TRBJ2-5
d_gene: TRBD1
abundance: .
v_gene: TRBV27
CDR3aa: CASTTWDREGETQYF
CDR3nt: TGTGCCAGCACCACTTGGGACAGGGAAGGAGAGACCCAGTACTTC

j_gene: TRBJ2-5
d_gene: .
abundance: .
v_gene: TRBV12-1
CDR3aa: CASRPGQRYQETQYF
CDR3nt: TGTGCCAGCCGCCCGGGACAGAGGTACCAAGAGACCCAGTACTTC

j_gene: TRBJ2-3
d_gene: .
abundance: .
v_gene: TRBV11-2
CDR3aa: CASSLKELGTDTQYF
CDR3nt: TGTGCCAGCAGCTTAAAAGAATTGGGTACAGATACGCAGTATTTT

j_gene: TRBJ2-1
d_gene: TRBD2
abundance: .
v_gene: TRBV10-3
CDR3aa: CAISEATSGSGEQFF
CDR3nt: TGTGCCATCAGTGAGGCGACTAGCGGGAGCGGTGAGCAGTTCTTC

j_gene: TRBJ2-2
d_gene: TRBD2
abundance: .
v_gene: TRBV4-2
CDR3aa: CASSQDLLAGGYAGELFF
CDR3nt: TGTGCCAGCAGCCAAGATTTGCTAGCGGGAGGGTACGCCGGGGAGCTGTTTTTT

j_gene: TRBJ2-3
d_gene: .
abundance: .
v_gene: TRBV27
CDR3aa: CASSLGGTDTQYF
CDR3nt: TGTGCCAGCAGTCTCGGAGGCACAGATACGCAGTATTTT

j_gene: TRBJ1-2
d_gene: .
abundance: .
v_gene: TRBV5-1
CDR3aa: CASSPYREDYGYTF
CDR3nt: TGCGCCAGCAGCCCGTACAGGGAGGACTATGGCTACACCTTC

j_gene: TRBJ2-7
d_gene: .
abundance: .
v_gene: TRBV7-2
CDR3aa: CASSLGQGGYEQYF
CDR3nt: TGTGCCAGCAGCTTAGGGCAGGGTGGATACGAGCAGTACTTC

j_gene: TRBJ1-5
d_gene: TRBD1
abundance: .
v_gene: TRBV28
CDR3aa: CASSSGGGSYQPQHF
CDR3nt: TGTGCCAGCAGTTCAGGGGGGGGCTCCTATCAGCCCCAGCATTTT

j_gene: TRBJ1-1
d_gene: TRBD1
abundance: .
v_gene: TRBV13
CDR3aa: CASSAEDRGRGTEAFF
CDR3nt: TGTGCCAGCAGCGCCGAGGACAGGGGGCGCGGCACTGAAGCTTTCTTT

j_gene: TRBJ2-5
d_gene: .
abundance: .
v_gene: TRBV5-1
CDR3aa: CASSLDPVTRETQYF
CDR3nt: TGCGCCAGCAGCTTGGACCCCGTCACCCGAGAGACCCAGTACTTC

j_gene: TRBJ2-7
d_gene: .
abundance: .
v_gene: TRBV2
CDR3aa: CASRDIRYEQYF
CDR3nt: TGTGCCAGCAGGGACATCCGCTACGAGCAGTACTTC

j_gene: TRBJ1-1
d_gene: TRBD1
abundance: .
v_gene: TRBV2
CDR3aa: CASSDRDHEAFF
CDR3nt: TGTGCCAGCAGCGACAGGGACCATGAAGCTTTCTTT

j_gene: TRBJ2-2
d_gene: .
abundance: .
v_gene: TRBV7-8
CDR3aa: CASSSEVGELFF
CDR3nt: TGTGCCAGCAGCTCCGAAGTGGGGGAGCTGTTTTTT

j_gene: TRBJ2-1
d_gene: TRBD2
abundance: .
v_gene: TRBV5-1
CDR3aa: CASSLEASGRGEQFF
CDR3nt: TGCGCCAGCAGCTTGGAGGCTAGCGGGAGGGGGGAGCAGTTCTTC

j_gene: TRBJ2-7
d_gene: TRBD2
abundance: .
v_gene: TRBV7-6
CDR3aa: CASSPLAGGSYEQYF
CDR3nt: TGTGCCAGCAGCCCGCTAGCGGGGGGCTCCTACGAGCAGTACTTC

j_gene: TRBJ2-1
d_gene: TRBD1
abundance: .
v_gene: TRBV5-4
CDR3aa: CASSNPGDRASGQFF
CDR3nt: TGTGCCAGCAGCAACCCCGGGGACAGGGCTTCGGGGCAGTTCTTC

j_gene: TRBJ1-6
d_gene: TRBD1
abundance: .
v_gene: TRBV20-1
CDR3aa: CSATNRDRLHF
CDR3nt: TGCAGTGCTACAAACCGGGACAGGCTCCACTTT

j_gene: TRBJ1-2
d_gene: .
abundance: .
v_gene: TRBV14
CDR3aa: CASSHQHGSSYGYTF
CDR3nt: TGTGCCAGCAGCCACCAACACGGCTCCTCCTATGGCTACACCTTC

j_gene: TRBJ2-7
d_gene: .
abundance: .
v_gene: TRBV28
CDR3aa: CASSGQGYFSYEQYF
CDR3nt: TGTGCCAGCAGTGGGCAGGGGTACTTTTCCTACGAGCAGTACTTC

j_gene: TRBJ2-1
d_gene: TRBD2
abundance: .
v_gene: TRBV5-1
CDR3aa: CASSLGLAGVNEQFF
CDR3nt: TGCGCCAGCAGCTTGGGGCTAGCGGGAGTCAATGAGCAGTTCTTC

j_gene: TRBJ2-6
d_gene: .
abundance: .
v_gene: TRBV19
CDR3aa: CASNSFLGANVLTF
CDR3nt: TGTGCCAGTAACTCTTTCCTTGGGGCCAACGTCCTGACTTTC

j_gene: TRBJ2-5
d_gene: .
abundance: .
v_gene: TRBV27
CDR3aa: CASSSSGAPGTQYF
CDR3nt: TGTGCCAGCAGCTCGTCAGGGGCCCCGGGGACCCAGTACTTC

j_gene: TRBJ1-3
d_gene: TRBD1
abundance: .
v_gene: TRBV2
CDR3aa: CASMTGRSGNTIYF
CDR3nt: TGTGCCAGCATGACAGGGCGCTCCGGAAACACCATATATTTT

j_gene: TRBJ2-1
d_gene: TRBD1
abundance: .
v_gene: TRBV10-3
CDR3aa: CAIRVTGSDEQFF
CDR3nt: TGTGCCATCAGGGTGACAGGGAGCGATGAGCAGTTCTTC

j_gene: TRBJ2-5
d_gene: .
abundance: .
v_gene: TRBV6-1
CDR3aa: CASSDGGGQETQYF
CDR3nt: TGTGCCAGCAGTGATGGGGGGGGCCAGGAGACCCAGTACTTC

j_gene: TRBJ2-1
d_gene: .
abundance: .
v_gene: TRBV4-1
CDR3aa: CASSQDRRGNEQFF
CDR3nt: TGCGCCAGCAGCCAAGATAGGAGGGGGAATGAGCAGTTCTTC

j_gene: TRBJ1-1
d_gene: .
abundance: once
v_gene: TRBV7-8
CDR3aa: CASSLAFAGVLRNTEAFF
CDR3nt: TGTGCCAGCAGCTTAGCGTTTGCAGGGGTTTTAAGAAACACTGAAGCTTTCTTT

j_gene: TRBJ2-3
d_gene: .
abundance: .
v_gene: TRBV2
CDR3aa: CASLEFTDTQYF
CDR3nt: TGTGCCAGCCTCGAATTCACAGATACGCAGTATTTT

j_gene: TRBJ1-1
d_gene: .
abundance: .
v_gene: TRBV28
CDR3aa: CASTLGEGLNTEAFF
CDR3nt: TGTGCCAGCACCCTGGGAGAGGGCCTGAACACTGAAGCTTTCTTT

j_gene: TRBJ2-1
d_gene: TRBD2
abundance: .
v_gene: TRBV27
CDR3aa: CASSFPGLAYNEQFF
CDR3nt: TGTGCCAGCAGTTTCCCCGGACTAGCTTACAATGAGCAGTTCTTC

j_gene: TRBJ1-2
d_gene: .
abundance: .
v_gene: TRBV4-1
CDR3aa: CASSQETGGANYGYTF
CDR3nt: TGCGCCAGCAGCCAAGAGACCGGTGGGGCTAACTATGGCTACACCTTC

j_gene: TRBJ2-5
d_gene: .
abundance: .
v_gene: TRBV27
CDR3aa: CASTDYRETQYF
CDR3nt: TGTGCCAGCACCGACTACCGGGAGACCCAGTACTTC

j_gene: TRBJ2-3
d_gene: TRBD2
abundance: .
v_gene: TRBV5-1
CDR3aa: CASSWRDYTDTQYF
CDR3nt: TGCGCCAGCAGCTGGAGGGACTACACAGATACGCAGTATTTT

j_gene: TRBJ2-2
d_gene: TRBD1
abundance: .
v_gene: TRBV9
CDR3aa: CASSPIAGTGNTGELFF
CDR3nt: TGTGCCAGCAGCCCAATCGCCGGGACAGGGAACACCGGGGAGCTGTTTTTT

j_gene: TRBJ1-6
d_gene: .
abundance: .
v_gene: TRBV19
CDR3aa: CASSISPPGDNSPLHF
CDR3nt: TGTGCCAGTAGTATTTCCCCGCCAGGGGATAATTCACCCCTCCACTTT

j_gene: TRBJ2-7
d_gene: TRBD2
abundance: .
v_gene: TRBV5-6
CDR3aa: CASSRTAGGPREQYF
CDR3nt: TGTGCCAGCAGCCGTACGGCGGGAGGGCCGAGGGAGCAGTACTTC

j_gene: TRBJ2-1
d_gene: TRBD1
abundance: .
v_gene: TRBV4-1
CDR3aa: CASSPQGQSYYNEQFF
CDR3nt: TGCGCCAGCAGCCCCCAGGGACAGTCCTACTACAATGAGCAGTTCTTC

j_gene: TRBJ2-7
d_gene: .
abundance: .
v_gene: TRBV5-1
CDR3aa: CASSPARPGEQYF
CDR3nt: TGCGCCAGCAGCCCCGCCCGTCCCGGCGAGCAGTACTTC

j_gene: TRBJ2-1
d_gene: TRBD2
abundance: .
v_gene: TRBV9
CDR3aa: CASSPRLAGTNEQFF
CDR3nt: TGTGCCAGCAGCCCCCGACTAGCGGGAACGAATGAGCAGTTCTTC

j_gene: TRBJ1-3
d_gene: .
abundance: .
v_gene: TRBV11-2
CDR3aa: CASSLGSGTGNTIYF
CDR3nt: TGTGCCAGCAGCTTGGGGTCTGGGACTGGAAACACCATATATTTT

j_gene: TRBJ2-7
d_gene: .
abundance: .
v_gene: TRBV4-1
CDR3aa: CASSQERSTMYEQYF
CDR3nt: TGCGCCAGCAGCCAAGAACGGTCAACTATGTACGAGCAGTACTTC

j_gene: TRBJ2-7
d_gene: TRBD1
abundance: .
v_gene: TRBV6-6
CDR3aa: CASSKLGQYYEQYF
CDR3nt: TGTGCCAGCAGTAAACTGGGACAGTACTACGAGCAGTACTTC

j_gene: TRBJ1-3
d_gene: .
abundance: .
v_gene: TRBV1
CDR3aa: CTSSTHRGPGNTIYF
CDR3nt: TGCACCAGCAGCACACACAGGGGGCCTGGAAACACCATATATTTT